These T cell receptor beta chains were read from a single sample in a study of T cell repertoires in cytomegalovirus infection. Each CDR3 protein is one row after TCRdb ran MiXCR on the reads. The sample contains 600,000 to 800,000 distinct CDR3 sequences, approximately 24% of which appear only once. Sequenced material: CD8+ T cells from PBMCs. These receptors originate from a human donor in good health (CMV status not recorded). Some clones in this sample may be carry-over from other donors' samples. Each CDR3 is given with its conserved first and last residue. D genes are given only for firm matches. The size entry is marked missing in some rows and otherwise reads once, few, many or a size class.

clone_size: .
v_call: TRBV29-1
j_call: TRBJ1-2
d_call: .
cdr3_nt: TGCAGCGTCGCGGACAGCGGCTACACCTTC
cdr3_aa: CSVADSGYTF

clone_size: .
v_call: TRBV28
j_call: TRBJ2-5
d_call: TRBD2
cdr3_nt: TGTGCCAGCAGTCGCCGGGACTACAACGCCCTTGGGTACTTC
cdr3_aa: CASSRRDYNALGYF

clone_size: .
v_call: TRBV4-1
j_call: TRBJ1-5
d_call: .
cdr3_nt: TGCGCCAGCAGCCTAGGACAAGAAAGCAATCAGCCCCAGCATTTT
cdr3_aa: CASSLGQESNQPQHF

clone_size: many
v_call: TRBV6-6
j_call: TRBJ2-1
d_call: TRBD2
cdr3_nt: TGTGCCAGCAGTTACACAAAACTAGCGTCTGGGGGCAATGAGCAGTTCTTC
cdr3_aa: CASSYTKLASGGNEQFF

clone_size: many
v_call: TRBV7-6
j_call: TRBJ2-1
d_call: TRBD2
cdr3_nt: TGTGCCAGCAGCTTAGGCGGGGGGGCCACCAATGAGCAGTTCTTC
cdr3_aa: CASSLGGGATNEQFF

clone_size: many
v_call: TRBV7-2
j_call: TRBJ1-1
d_call: TRBD1
cdr3_nt: TGTGCCAGCAGCGAAGACAGGGCGCGGGTCACTGAAGCTTTCTTT
cdr3_aa: CASSEDRARVTEAFF

clone_size: .
v_call: TRBV20-1
j_call: TRBJ2-3
d_call: TRBD1
cdr3_nt: TGCAGTGCATTTATACGCCGGACAGGGGGGTACACAGATACGCAGTATTTT
cdr3_aa: CSAFIRRTGGYTDTQYF

clone_size: many
v_call: TRBV12-5
j_call: TRBJ2-1
d_call: .
cdr3_nt: TGTGCTTCCCTTGGGGGGGCCAATGAGCAGTTCTTC
cdr3_aa: CASLGGANEQFF

clone_size: few
v_call: TRBV28
j_call: TRBJ2-4
d_call: .
cdr3_nt: TGTGCCAGCAGTTTTGGGGACCTTCAACCCTTAGCCAAAAACATTCAGTACTTC
cdr3_aa: CASSFGDLQPLAKNIQYF

clone_size: few
v_call: TRBV20-1
j_call: TRBJ2-7
d_call: TRBD1
cdr3_nt: TGCAGTGCTAGAGTCTCGGGGACAGGGGACCCTTACGAGCAGTACTTC
cdr3_aa: CSARVSGTGDPYEQYF

clone_size: few
v_call: TRBV2
j_call: TRBJ1-4
d_call: .
cdr3_nt: TGTGCCACCCGGCTGGTGGAACTGTTTTTT
cdr3_aa: CATRLVELFF

clone_size: few
v_call: TRBV20-1
j_call: TRBJ1-1
d_call: .
cdr3_nt: TGCAGTGCCCTCCGGAACACTGAAGCTTTCTTT
cdr3_aa: CSALRNTEAFF

clone_size: many
v_call: TRBV6-2/TRBV6-3
j_call: TRBJ1-2
d_call: TRBD1
cdr3_nt: TGTGCCAGCAGTTACCGGAACGTAGGACAGGGGAATGGCTACACCTTC
cdr3_aa: CASSYRNVGQGNGYTF

clone_size: few
v_call: TRBV5-1
j_call: TRBJ1-1
d_call: .
cdr3_nt: TGCGCCAGCAGTCGCGAGGGTGGTGAAGCTTTCTTT
cdr3_aa: CASSREGGEAFF

clone_size: many
v_call: TRBV6-2/TRBV6-3
j_call: TRBJ2-2
d_call: TRBD1
cdr3_nt: TGTGCCAGCAGCCCTTTGGGGACAGGGAACACCGGGGAGCTGTTTTTT
cdr3_aa: CASSPLGTGNTGELFF

clone_size: .
v_call: TRBV6-5
j_call: TRBJ2-5
d_call: .
cdr3_nt: TGTGCCAGCAGCCGAGGGGGGACCCAGTACTTC
cdr3_aa: CASSRGGTQYF

clone_size: .
v_call: TRBV10-3
j_call: TRBJ1-2
d_call: .
cdr3_nt: TGTGCCATCAGTGAGTCCACAGGGAATAACTATGGCTACACCTTC
cdr3_aa: CAISESTGNNYGYTF

clone_size: few
v_call: TRBV7-6
j_call: TRBJ2-1
d_call: .
cdr3_nt: TGTGCCAGCAGCTCCTATTTGGGACCCAAAAATGAGCAGTTCTTC
cdr3_aa: CASSSYLGPKNEQFF

clone_size: many
v_call: TRBV7-8
j_call: TRBJ2-5
d_call: .
cdr3_nt: TGTGCCAGCAGCTTAGGCCTGATAGAAGAGACCCAGTACTTC
cdr3_aa: CASSLGLIEETQYF

clone_size: many
v_call: TRBV7-8
j_call: TRBJ2-1
d_call: .
cdr3_nt: TGTGCCAGCAGCCACCCCGACGAGCAGTTCTTC
cdr3_aa: CASSHPDEQFF

clone_size: .
v_call: TRBV14
j_call: TRBJ1-5
d_call: TRBD1
cdr3_nt: TGTACCAGCAGCCAAGATGGGACAGCCTACAATCAGCCCCAGCATTTT
cdr3_aa: CTSSQDGTAYNQPQHF

clone_size: .
v_call: TRBV18
j_call: TRBJ1-6
d_call: .
cdr3_nt: TGTGCCAGCTCACCACCTCCAGGGGCATATAATTCACCCCTCCACTTT
cdr3_aa: CASSPPPGAYNSPLHF

clone_size: few
v_call: TRBV20-1
j_call: TRBJ2-4
d_call: .
cdr3_nt: TGCAGTGCTAGCGAGGTCCTTGTCGCCAAAAACATTCAGTACTTC
cdr3_aa: CSASEVLVAKNIQYF

clone_size: many
v_call: TRBV6-5
j_call: TRBJ2-7
d_call: .
cdr3_nt: TGTGCCAGCAGTTACTCGCCTCAGGGGACTTACTACGAGCAGTACTTC
cdr3_aa: CASSYSPQGTYYEQYF

clone_size: once
v_call: TRBV29-1
j_call: TRBJ2-1
d_call: .
cdr3_nt: TGCAGCCCTCGGACGCTTCCAGGGCAAACCTACAATGAGCAGTTCTTC
cdr3_aa: CSPRTLPGQTYNEQFF

clone_size: few
v_call: TRBV4-3
j_call: TRBJ1-1
d_call: .
cdr3_nt: TGCGCCAGCAGCCCCACCAGTGCAGTGAACACTGAAGCTTTCTTT
cdr3_aa: CASSPTSAVNTEAFF

clone_size: .
v_call: TRBV2
j_call: TRBJ1-6
d_call: TRBD1
cdr3_nt: TGTGCCAGCAGTGTTCAGAAGGACAGGGCCGTTTCACCCCTCCACTTT
cdr3_aa: CASSVQKDRAVSPLHF

clone_size: few
v_call: TRBV6-5
j_call: TRBJ2-5
d_call: .
cdr3_nt: TGTGCCAGCAGTTACGGAACAGGGAGAGGGGAGACCCAGTACTTC
cdr3_aa: CASSYGTGRGETQYF

clone_size: many
v_call: TRBV7-6
j_call: TRBJ2-3
d_call: .
cdr3_nt: TGTGCCAGCAGCTTAGAGGTTTCGGGCCCTTCTAGCACAGATACGCAGTATTTT
cdr3_aa: CASSLEVSGPSSTDTQYF

clone_size: .
v_call: TRBV27
j_call: TRBJ2-6
d_call: .
cdr3_nt: TGTGCCAGCAGTTCCCGGGGACGTTCTGGGGCCAACGTCCTGACTTTC
cdr3_aa: CASSSRGRSGANVLTF

clone_size: .
v_call: TRBV6-2/TRBV6-3
j_call: TRBJ2-2
d_call: TRBD2
cdr3_nt: TGTGCCAGCAGTTACCTGCTAGCGGGGACAACCGGGGAGCTGTTTTTT
cdr3_aa: CASSYLLAGTTGELFF

clone_size: .
v_call: TRBV27
j_call: TRBJ1-1
d_call: TRBD1
cdr3_nt: TGTGCCAGCAGTTGGGGACAGGGTCCCACTGAAGCTTTCTTT
cdr3_aa: CASSWGQGPTEAFF

clone_size: .
v_call: TRBV12-3/TRBV12-4
j_call: TRBJ2-3
d_call: TRBD2
cdr3_nt: TGTGTCAGCAGTTCGGCGGGGGGCCTCACAGATACGCAGTATTTT
cdr3_aa: CVSSSAGGLTDTQYF

clone_size: many
v_call: TRBV19
j_call: TRBJ2-1
d_call: TRBD2
cdr3_nt: TGTGCCAGTAGTATCGGGACTAGCGGGTTAAATGAGCAGTTCTTC
cdr3_aa: CASSIGTSGLNEQFF

clone_size: .
v_call: TRBV29-1
j_call: TRBJ2-5
d_call: TRBD1
cdr3_nt: TGCAGCGTTGAGGACAGGGGGCGCGAAGAAGAGACCCAGTACTTC
cdr3_aa: CSVEDRGREEETQYF

clone_size: .
v_call: TRBV9
j_call: TRBJ1-3
d_call: .
cdr3_nt: TGTGCCAGCACCGGGGATGGAAACACCATATATTTT
cdr3_aa: CASTGDGNTIYF

clone_size: .
v_call: TRBV6-2/TRBV6-3
j_call: TRBJ1-1
d_call: TRBD1
cdr3_nt: TGTGCCAGCACCTTGACAGGGGAGGCTTTCTTT
cdr3_aa: CASTLTGEAFF

clone_size: .
v_call: TRBV6-1
j_call: TRBJ2-2
d_call: .
cdr3_nt: TGTGCCAGCAGTGCACTGACGAACACCGGGGAGCTGTTTTTT
cdr3_aa: CASSALTNTGELFF

clone_size: .
v_call: TRBV12-3/TRBV12-4
j_call: TRBJ2-5
d_call: .
cdr3_nt: TGTGCCAGCAGTCCTTGGGGGGGGCTAGAAGAGACCCAGTACTTC
cdr3_aa: CASSPWGGLEETQYF

clone_size: many
v_call: TRBV12-3/TRBV12-4
j_call: TRBJ2-1
d_call: TRBD2
cdr3_nt: TGTGCCAGCAGACAGAGCGGGGCTAAGTACAATGAGCAGTTCTTC
cdr3_aa: CASRQSGAKYNEQFF

clone_size: .
v_call: TRBV15
j_call: TRBJ2-3
d_call: .
cdr3_nt: TGTGCCACCAACAGAGCCCAACACACAGATACGCAGTATTTT
cdr3_aa: CATNRAQHTDTQYF

clone_size: .
v_call: TRBV29-1
j_call: TRBJ2-2
d_call: TRBD2
cdr3_nt: TGCAGCGCCGGGGGGGCCGGGGAGCTGTTTTTT
cdr3_aa: CSAGGAGELFF

clone_size: .
v_call: TRBV27
j_call: TRBJ1-1
d_call: .
cdr3_nt: TGTGCCAGCAGTTACGTTCGTGGGGCACGGAACACTGAAGCTTTCTTT
cdr3_aa: CASSYVRGARNTEAFF

clone_size: few
v_call: TRBV5-6
j_call: TRBJ2-7
d_call: .
cdr3_nt: TGTGCCAGCAGCTCGCGCGACAGGCCCATCTACGAGCAGTACTTC
cdr3_aa: CASSSRDRPIYEQYF

clone_size: few
v_call: TRBV5-5
j_call: TRBJ2-7
d_call: .
cdr3_nt: TGTGCCAGCACCCTCCCGGGACGCAACTACGAGCAGTACTTC
cdr3_aa: CASTLPGRNYEQYF

clone_size: many
v_call: TRBV7-9
j_call: TRBJ2-4
d_call: .
cdr3_nt: TGTGCCAGCAGCTCGGTCAAAGAACAGGGGAGGGAAAACATTCAGTACTTC
cdr3_aa: CASSSVKEQGRENIQYF

clone_size: .
v_call: TRBV4-1
j_call: TRBJ2-3
d_call: .
cdr3_nt: TGCGCCAGCAGCCAGGAAAGGGTTTCCACAGATACGCAGTATTTT
cdr3_aa: CASSQERVSTDTQYF

clone_size: many
v_call: TRBV7-8
j_call: TRBJ2-4
d_call: .
cdr3_nt: TGTGCCAGCAGCTTAAGAAGGGTTGGCGGGGAAAACATTCAGTACTTC
cdr3_aa: CASSLRRVGGENIQYF